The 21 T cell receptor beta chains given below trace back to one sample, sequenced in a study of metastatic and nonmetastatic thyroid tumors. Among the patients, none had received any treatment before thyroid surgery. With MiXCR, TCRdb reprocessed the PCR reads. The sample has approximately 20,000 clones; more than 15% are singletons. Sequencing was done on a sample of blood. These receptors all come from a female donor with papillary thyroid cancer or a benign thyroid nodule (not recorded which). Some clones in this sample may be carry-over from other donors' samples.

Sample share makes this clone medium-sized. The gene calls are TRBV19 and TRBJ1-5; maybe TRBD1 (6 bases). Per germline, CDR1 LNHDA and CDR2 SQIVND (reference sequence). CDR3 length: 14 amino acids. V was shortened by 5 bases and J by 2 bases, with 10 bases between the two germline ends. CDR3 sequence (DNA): TGTGCCAGTAGTCGGCCAGGGGGCAATCAGCCCCAGCATTTT. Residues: CASSRPGGNQPQHF.

CDR3 region: CASSGDRGNTEAFF. CDR3 in DNA: TGCGCCAGCAGCGGGGACAGGGGAAACACTGAAGCTTTCTTT. The chain has TRBV5-1 and TRBJ1-1; 10 bases are shared with TRBD1. This CDR3 is 14 amino acids long. CDR1 SGHRS and CDR2 YFSETQ come from the germline V gene. V lost 4 bases and J lost 2; bases outside the gene matches: 2. The complete variable domain, with remaining parts taken from reference TRBV5-1 and TRBJ1-1, reads KAGVTQTPRYLIKTRGQQVTLSCSPISGHRSVSWYQQTPGQGLQFLFEYFSETQRNKGNFPGRFSGRQFSNSRSEMNVSTLELGDSALYLCASSGDRGNTEAFFGQGTRLTVV.

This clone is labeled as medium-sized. The CDR3 loop is CASAGTGNQPQHF. The CDR3 DNA follows: TGTGCCAGCGCCGGGACAGGCAATCAGCCCCAGCATTTT. The chain recombines TRBV19 with TRBJ1-5; 7 nucleotides agree with TRBD1. Germline assignment: CDR1 LNHDA and CDR2 SQIVND (reference sequence). The V and J ends lost 9 bases and 2 bases, in that order; junction bases with no gene match: 4. The CDR3 consists of 13 residues.

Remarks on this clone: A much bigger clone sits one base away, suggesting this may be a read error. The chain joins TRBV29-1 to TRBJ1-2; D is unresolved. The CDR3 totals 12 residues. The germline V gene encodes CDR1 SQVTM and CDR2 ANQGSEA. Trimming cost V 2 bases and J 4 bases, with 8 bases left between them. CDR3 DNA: TGCAGCGTTGAACAGGTATCCTATGGCTACACCTTC. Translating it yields CSVEQVSYGYTF. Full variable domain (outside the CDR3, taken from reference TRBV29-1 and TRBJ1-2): SAVISQKPSRDICQRGTSLTIQCQVDSQVTMMFWYRQQPGQSLTLIATANQGSEATYESGFVIDKFPISRPNLTFSTLTVSNMSPEDSSIYLCSVEQVSYGYTFGSGTRLTVV.

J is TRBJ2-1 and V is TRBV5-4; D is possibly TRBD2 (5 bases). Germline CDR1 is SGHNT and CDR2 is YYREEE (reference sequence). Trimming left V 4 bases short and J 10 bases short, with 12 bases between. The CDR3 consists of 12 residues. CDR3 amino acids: CASSPPGEEQFF. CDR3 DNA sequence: TGTGCCAGCAGCCCTCCCGGGGAGGAGCAGTTCTTC.

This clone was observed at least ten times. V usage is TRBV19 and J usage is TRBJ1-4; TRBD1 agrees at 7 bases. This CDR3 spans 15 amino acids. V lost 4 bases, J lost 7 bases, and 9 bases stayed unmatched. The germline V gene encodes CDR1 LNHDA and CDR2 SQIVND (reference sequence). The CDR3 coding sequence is TGTGCCAGTAGTACGACAGGGAGGAGAAGTGAAAAACTGTTTTTT. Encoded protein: CASSTTGRRSEKLFF.

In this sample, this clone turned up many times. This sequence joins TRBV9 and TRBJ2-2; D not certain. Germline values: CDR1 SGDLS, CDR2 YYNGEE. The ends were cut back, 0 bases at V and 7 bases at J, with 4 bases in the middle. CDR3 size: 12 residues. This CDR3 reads CASSVEDGELFF. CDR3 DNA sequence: TGTGCCAGCAGCGTAGAGGACGGGGAGCTGTTTTTT.

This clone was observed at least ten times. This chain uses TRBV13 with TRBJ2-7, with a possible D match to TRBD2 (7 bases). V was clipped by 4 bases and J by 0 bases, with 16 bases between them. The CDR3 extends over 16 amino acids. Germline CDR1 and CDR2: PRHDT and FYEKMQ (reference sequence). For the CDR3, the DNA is TGTGCCAGCAGCTCCCTAGGTGGGGGGGCCTCCTACGAGCAGTACTTC. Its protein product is CASSSLGGGASYEQYF. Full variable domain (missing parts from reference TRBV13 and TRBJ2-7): AAGVIQSPRHLIKEKRETATLKCYPIPRHDTVYWYQQGPGQDPQFLISFYEKMQSDKGSIPDRFSAQQFSDYHSELNMSSLELGDSALYFCASSSLGGGASYEQYFGPGTRLTVT.

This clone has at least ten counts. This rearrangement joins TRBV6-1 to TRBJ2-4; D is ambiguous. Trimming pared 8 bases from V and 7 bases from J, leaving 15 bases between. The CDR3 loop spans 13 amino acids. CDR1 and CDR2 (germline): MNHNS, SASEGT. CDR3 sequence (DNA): TGTGCCAGCGTAGCCCACTCCGCCAACATTCAGTACTTC. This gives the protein CASVAHSANIQYF.

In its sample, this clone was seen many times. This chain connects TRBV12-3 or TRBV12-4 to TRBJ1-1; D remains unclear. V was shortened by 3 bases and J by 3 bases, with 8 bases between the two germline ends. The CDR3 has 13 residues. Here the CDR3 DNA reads TGTGCCAGCAGTTTGCATGGGTACACTGAAGCTTTCTTT. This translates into CASSLHGYTEAFF.

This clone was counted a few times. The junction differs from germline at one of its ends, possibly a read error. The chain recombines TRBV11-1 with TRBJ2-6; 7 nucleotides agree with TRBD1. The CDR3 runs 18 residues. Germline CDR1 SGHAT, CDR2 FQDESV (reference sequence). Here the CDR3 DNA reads TGTGCCAGCAGCTCAGGGGGTACATCCCTCTTTGGTGCCAACGTCCTGCCTTTC. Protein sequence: CASSSGGTSLFGANVLPF.

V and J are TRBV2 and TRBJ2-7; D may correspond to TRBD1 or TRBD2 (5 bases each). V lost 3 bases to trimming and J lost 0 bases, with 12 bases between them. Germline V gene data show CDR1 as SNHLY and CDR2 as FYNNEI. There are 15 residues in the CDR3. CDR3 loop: CASSDQGTNSYEQYF. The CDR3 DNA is TGTGCCAGCAGTGACCAAGGGACCAACTCCTACGAGCAGTACTTC.

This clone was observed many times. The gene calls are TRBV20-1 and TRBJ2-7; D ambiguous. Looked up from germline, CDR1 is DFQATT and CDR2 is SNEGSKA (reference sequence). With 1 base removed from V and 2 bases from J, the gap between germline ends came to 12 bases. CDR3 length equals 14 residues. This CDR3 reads CSARGTLAAYEQYF. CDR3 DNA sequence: TGCAGTGCTAGAGGGACGCTGGCTGCCTACGAGCAGTACTTC.

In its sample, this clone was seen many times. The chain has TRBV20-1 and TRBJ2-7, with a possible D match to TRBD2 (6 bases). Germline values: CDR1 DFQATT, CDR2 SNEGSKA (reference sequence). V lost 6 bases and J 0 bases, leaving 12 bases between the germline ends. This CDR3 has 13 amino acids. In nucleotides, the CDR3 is TGCAGTGCCAACCCGACTAGCTCCTACGAGCAGTACTTC. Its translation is CSANPTSSYEQYF.

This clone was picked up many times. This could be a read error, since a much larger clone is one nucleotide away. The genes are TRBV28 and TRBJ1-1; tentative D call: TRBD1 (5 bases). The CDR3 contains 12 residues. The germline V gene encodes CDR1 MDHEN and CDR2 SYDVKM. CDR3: CASSFRGPEASF. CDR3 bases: TGTGCCAGCAGTTTCCGGGGCCCTGAAGCTTCCTTT.

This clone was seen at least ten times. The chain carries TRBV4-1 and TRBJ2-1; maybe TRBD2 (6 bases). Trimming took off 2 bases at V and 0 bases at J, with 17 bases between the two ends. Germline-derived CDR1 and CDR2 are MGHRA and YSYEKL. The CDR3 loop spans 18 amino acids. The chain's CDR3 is CASSQNPRGLSSYNEQFF. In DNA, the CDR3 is TGCGCCAGCAGCCAAAACCCGCGGGGACTGAGCTCCTACAATGAGCAGTTCTTC.

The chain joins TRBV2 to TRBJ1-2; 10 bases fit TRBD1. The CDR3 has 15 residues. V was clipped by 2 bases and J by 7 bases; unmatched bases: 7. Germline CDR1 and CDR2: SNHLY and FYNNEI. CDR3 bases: TGTGCCAGCAGTGAATGGTCCAGGGACAGGGGTGGCTACACCTTC. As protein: CASSEWSRDRGGYTF. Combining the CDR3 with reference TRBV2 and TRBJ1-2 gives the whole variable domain EPEVTQTPSHQVTQMGQEVILRCVPISNHLYFYWYRQILGQKVEFLVSFYNNEISEKSEIFDDQFSVERPDGSNFTLKIRSTKLEDSAMYFCASSEWSRDRGGYTFGSGTRLTVV.

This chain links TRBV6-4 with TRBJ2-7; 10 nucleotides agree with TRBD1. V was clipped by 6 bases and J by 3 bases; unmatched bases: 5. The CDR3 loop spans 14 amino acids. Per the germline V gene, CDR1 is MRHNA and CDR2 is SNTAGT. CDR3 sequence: CASRTGGQIYEQYF. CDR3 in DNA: TGTGCCAGCAGGACAGGGGGCCAGATCTACGAGCAGTACTTC.

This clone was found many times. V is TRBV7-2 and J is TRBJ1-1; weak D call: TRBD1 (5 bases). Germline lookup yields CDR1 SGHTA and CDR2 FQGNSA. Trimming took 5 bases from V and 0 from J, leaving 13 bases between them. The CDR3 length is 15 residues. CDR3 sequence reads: CASSPRGVLNTEAFF. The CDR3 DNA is TGTGCCAGCAGCCCAAGAGGGGTCCTGAACACTGAAGCTTTCTTT.

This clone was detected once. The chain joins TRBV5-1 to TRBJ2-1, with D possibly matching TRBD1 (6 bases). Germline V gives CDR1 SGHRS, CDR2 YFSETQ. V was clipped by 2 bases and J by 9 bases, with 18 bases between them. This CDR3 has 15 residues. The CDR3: CASSFGRGGQCEQFF. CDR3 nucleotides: TGCGCCAGCAGCTTCGGGCGTGGGGGCCAGTGTGAGCAGTTCTTC.

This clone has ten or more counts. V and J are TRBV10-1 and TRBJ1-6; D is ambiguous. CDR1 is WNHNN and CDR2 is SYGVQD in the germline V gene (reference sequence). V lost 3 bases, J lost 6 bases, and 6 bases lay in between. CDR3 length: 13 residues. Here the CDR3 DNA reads TGCGCCAGCAGTGAAGGGCTTAATTCACCCCTCCACTTT. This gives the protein CASSEGLNSPLHF.